The next 6 T cell receptor beta chains were all read from a single sample in a study of T cells expressing NK-cell markers. TCRdb derives one entry per CDR3 protein from the 5' RACE reads, leaving out DNA. Its table records a few hundred thousand distinct CDR3 sequences. The sample was blood T cells: a sorted CD56 or NKG2C T cell subset, CD4+ or CD8+ T cells, or bulk PBMC T cells (not recorded which). These receptors came from a woman in her forties or fifties in good health.

CDR3 residues: CASSQWDSQETQYF. V and J are TRBV3-1 and TRBJ2-5; the TRBD1 assignment by TCRdb is unverifiable without DNA. The CDR3 has 14 amino acids. Germline V gene lookup returns CDR1 LGHDT and CDR2 YNNKEL (reference sequence).

This chain connects TRBV6-1 to TRBJ2-5; the TRBD1 assignment by TCRdb is unverifiable without DNA. The germline CDR1 and CDR2 sequences are MNHNS and SASEGT. The CDR3 spans 14 residues. CDR3 sequence: CASRARDRQETQYF.

The CDR3 is CASSPGQGAWETQYF. The rearrangement uses TRBV3-1 and TRBJ2-5; TCRdb names TRBD1, which stays unverified in the absence of DNA. This CDR3 spans 15 amino acids. Germline V gives CDR1 LGHDT, CDR2 YNNKEL (reference sequence).

The chain has TRBV5-1 and TRBJ2-2; TCRdb selects TRBD2, and the lack of DNA leaves this call unchecked. Germline V gene data show CDR1 as SGHRS and CDR2 as YFSETQ. CDR3 length: 20 residues. The CDR3 protein is CASSSSLSPGLASNTGELFF. The full variable domain, with the rest looked up from reference TRBV5-1 and TRBJ2-2, is KAGVTQTPRYLIKTRGQQVTLSCSPISGHRSVSWYQQTPGQGLQFLFEYFSETQRNKGNFPGRFSGRQFSNSRSEMNVSTLELGDSALYLCASSSSLSPGLASNTGELFFGEGSRLTVL.

The CDR3 protein is CASKTSSQGNEQFF. The V and J genes are TRBV5-1 and TRBJ2-1; TCRdb reports TRBD1, a call that lacks DNA to check it against. Germline values: CDR1 SGHRS, CDR2 YFSETQ. The CDR3 loop spans 14 amino acids.

The rearrangement joins TRBV12-3 or TRBV12-4 to TRBJ2-7; there is no DNA to check the TCRdb D call of TRBD1. The CDR3 has 14 amino acids. CDR3 protein: CASSLVPGRGEQYF.